This T cell receptor beta chain appears in the sequencing data of a study of blood T cell repertoires in COVID-19. For the study at large: Samples came from the United States, Italy and Spain, spanning acute and convalescent COVID-19.

This clone was detected only a few times. Germline CDR1 is LGHDT and CDR2 is YNNKEL (reference sequence). Trimming removed 5 bases at V and 7 bases at J, with 14 bases between. The CDR3 is 13 amino acids. The protocol was immunoSEQ multiplex PCR, while the TCRdb copy is restricted to in-frame clones and leaves out a portion. The repertoire holds more than 100,000 clones, with less than 75% as singletons. The sequence was collected from a human donor with acute or convalescent COVID-19. The donor label of this sample is uncertain. Source material: peripheral blood. The V gene is TRBV3-1 (or the pseudogene TRBV3-2), the J gene TRBJ1-2; D is uncertain. The CDR3 DNA is TGTGCCAGCAGCGTCGGAGGCAGTAGTGGCTACACCTTC. It codes for CASSVGGSSGYTF.